The clone carrying this T cell receptor beta chain came up a few times. Its target is unknown. Any patient presenting with uncontrolled infection, other autoimmune disease, pregnancy or lactation was left out. Using RNA transcripts as the source, TCR beta CDR3 regions were amplified. An initial round of RT-PCR targeting the TCR CDR3 relied on the HTBI primer set. Each CDR3 protein is one row after TCRdb ran MiXCR on the multiplex PCR reads. The sample gives 250,000 to 300,000 distinct CDR3 sequences, 15% to 20% of which show up once; under 45% is in the top ten. Germline V lookup: CDR1 SGHVS, CDR2 FQNEAQ. J lost 12 bases, V lost 5 bases, and 10 bases had no gene match. The CDR3 totals 14 residues. The sample belongs to a study of T cells in Graves' hyperthyroidism and ophthalmopathy. Study-wide findings and caveats: Blood also carried most thyroid clonotypes expanded above 0.001.

The chain couples TRBV7-8 to TRBJ1-4; 9 bases fit TRBD1. The receptor's source is a man in his fifties with Graves' ophthalmopathy. Material for sequencing was blood. This CDR3 reads CASSPRDREQELFF. The CDR3 DNA is TGTGCCAGCAGCCCCCGGGACAGGGAACAAGAACTGTTTTTT.